This T cell receptor (beta chain) derives from a study of T cell responses to AZD1222 COVID-19 vaccine. TCRdb's table, derived via immunoSEQ multiplex PCR, lists solely in-frame clones and lacks some. The table has about 86,000 clones, almost 90% seen once. The CDR3 consists of 13 residues. Deletions cut 2 bases from V and 6 bases from J, with 12 bases between. CDR1 and CDR2 (germline): SGHNT, YYREEE (reference sequence). The source material was peripheral blood, sampled on day 0 of MenACWY control vaccination. The V call is TRBV5-4, the J call TRBJ2-7; no firm D call. This receptor was obtained from an adult in good health. CDR3 protein: CASSFWTGGEQYF. CDR3 nucleotides: TGTGCCAGCAGCTTTTGGACGGGCGGCGAGCAGTACTTC. Supplemented by reference TRBV5-4 and TRBJ2-7, the full variable domain reads ETGVTQSPTHLIKTRGQQVTLRCSSQSGHNTVSWYQQALGQGPQFIFQYYREEENGRGNFPPRFSGLQFPNYSSELNVNALELDDSALYLCASSFWTGGEQYFGPGTRLTVT.